This TCR beta chain was documented in a study of human T cells and chemical hapten exposure. This CDR3 comprises 16 residues. The J segment lost 4 bases and the V segment lost 6 bases, leaving 9 bases of the junction unmatched. Germline V gives CDR1 MDHEN, CDR2 SYDVKM. TCRdb passed the RACE reads through MiXCR, listing each CDR3 protein once. The sample includes under 450,000 distinct CDR3 sequences, around 6% of them seen just once. This clonotype was counted many times. Specified time point: patch test 2, 6 weeks after DPC sensitization. Treatment given: therapeutic diphenylcyclopropenone sensitization with weekly scalp DPC.

The source material was whole blood, sampled in connection with sensitization to the hapten diphenylcyclopropenone (DPC). The sequence was collected from a woman between 18 and 30 years old with alopecia areata. Some clones in this sample may be carry-over from other donors' samples. This rearrangement joins TRBV28 to TRBJ1-2; 12 nucleotides agree with TRBD1. Written as DNA, the CDR3 is TGTGCCAGCAGATCCCCGGGACAGGGGGCTGTCTATGGCTACACCTTC. Residues: CASRSPGQGAVYGYTF.